The sequence of this T cell receptor beta chain was determined in a study of human T cells and chemical hapten exposure. This clonotype has more than one count but fewer than ten. Germline-derived CDR1 and CDR2 are LNHDA and SQIVND (reference sequence). Trimming shortened V by 0 bases and J by 1 base, and 9 bases separated the two germline ends. The CDR3 sequence is 15 residues long. Specified time point: pre-sensitization, week 0. Treatment: therapeutic diphenylcyclopropenone sensitization with weekly scalp DPC. TCRdb analysed the RACE reads with MiXCR anew, one entry per CDR3 protein. The sample has approximately 38,000 distinct CDR3 sequences, roughly a tenth seen once; the top ten hold approximately 5.9%.

Sequencing was performed on whole blood, taken in connection with sensitization to the hapten diphenylcyclopropenone (DPC). The chain is built from TRBV19 and TRBJ1-1; D is ambiguous. The receptor's source is a man younger than 45 with alopecia areata. Some clones in this sample may be carry-over from other donors' samples. The CDR3 DNA is TGTGCCAGTAGTATAGATCTTGGAGGGAACACTGAAGCTTTCTTT. It specifies CASSIDLGGNTEAFF.